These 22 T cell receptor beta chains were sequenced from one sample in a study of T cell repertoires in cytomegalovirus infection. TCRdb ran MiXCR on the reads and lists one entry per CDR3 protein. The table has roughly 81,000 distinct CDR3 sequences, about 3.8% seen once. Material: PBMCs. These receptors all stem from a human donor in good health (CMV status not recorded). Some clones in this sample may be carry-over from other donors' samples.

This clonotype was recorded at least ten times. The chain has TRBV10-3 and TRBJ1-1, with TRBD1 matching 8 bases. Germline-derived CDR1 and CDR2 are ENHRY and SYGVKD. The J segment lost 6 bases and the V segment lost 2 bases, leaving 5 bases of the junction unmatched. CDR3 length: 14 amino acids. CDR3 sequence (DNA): TGTGCCATCAGTGAGGGCAGGGGGCTCTCTGAAGCTTTCTTT. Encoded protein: CAISEGRGLSEAFF.

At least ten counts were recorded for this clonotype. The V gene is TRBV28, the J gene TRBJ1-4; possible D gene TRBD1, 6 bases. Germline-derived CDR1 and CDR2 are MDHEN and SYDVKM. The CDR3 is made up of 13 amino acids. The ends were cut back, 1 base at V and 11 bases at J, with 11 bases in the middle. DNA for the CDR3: TGTGCCAGCAGTTTATTGGGACATATCAAACTGTTTTTT. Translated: CASSLLGHIKLFF. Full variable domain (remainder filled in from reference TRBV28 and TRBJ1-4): DVKVTQSSRYLVKRTGEKVFLECVQDMDHENMFWYRQDPGLGLRLIYFSYDVKMKEKGDIPEGYSVSREKKERFSLILESASTNQTSMYLCASSLLGHIKLFFGSGTQLSVL.

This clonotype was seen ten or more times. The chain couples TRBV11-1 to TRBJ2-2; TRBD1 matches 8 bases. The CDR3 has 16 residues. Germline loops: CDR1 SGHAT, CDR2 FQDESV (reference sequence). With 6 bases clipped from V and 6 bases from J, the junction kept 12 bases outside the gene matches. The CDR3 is CASRSPTQGASGELFF. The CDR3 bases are TGTGCCAGCAGGTCCCCAACCCAGGGGGCATCCGGGGAGCTGTTTTTT.

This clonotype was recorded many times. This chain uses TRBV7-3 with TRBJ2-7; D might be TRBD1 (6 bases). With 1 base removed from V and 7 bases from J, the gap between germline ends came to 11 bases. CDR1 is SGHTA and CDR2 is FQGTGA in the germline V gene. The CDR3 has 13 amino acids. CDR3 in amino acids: CASSLKGGREQYF. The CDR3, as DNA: TGTGCCAGCAGCTTAAAAGGGGGAAGAGAGCAGTACTTC.

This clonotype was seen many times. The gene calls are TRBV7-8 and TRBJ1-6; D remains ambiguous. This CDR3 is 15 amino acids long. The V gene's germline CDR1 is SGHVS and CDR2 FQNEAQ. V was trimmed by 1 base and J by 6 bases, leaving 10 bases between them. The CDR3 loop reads CASSLVRGPNSPLHF. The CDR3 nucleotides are TGTGCCAGCAGCTTAGTAAGAGGACCTAATTCACCCCTCCACTTT.

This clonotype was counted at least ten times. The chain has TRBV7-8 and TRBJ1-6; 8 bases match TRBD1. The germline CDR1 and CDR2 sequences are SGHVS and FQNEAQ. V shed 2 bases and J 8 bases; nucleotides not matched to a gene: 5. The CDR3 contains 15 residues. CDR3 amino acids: CASSLQGAQYSPLHF. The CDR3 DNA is TGTGCCAGCAGCTTACAGGGGGCACAGTATTCACCCCTCCACTTT.

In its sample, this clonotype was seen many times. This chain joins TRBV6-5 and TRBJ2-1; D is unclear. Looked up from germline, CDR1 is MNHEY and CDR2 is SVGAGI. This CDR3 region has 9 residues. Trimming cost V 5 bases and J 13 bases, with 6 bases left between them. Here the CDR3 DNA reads TGTGCCAGCAGTACCCCTCAGTTCTTC. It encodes CASSTPQFF.

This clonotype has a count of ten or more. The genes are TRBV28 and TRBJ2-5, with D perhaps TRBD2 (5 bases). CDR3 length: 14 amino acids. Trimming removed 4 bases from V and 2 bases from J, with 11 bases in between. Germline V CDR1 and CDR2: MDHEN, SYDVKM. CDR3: CASSSRLLQETQYF. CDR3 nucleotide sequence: TGTGCCAGCAGTTCCCGACTACTGCAAGAGACCCAGTACTTC.

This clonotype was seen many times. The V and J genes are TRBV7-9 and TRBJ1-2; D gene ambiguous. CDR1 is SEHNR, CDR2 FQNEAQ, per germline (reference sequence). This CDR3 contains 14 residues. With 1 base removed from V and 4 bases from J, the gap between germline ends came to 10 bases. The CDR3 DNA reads TGTGCCAGCAGCTTAGTCGGCAGACGCTATGGCTACACCTTC. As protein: CASSLVGRRYGYTF.

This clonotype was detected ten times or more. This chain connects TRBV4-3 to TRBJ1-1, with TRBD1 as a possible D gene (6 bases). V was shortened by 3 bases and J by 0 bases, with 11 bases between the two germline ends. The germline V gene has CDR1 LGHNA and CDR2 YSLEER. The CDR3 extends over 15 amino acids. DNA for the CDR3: TGCGCCAGCAGCCAGGAGACAGGTTTGAACACTGAAGCTTTCTTT. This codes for CASSQETGLNTEAFF.

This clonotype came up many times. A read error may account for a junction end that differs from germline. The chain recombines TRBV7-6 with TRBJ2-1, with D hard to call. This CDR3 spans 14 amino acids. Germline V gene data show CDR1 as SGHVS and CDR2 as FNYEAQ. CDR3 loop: CASTLGPAYNEQFF. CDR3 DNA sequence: TGTGCCAGCACCTTAGGGCCTGCGTACAATGAGCAGTTCTTC.

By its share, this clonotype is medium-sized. DNA of the CDR3: TGTGCCAGCAGGACAACCAGGAATTCACCCCTCCACTTT. Translation gives CASRTTRNSPLHF. V is TRBV7-2 and J is TRBJ1-6; D unclear. The CDR3 is made up of 13 amino acids. The V gene's germline CDR1 is SGHTA and CDR2 FQGNSA. V was clipped by 6 bases and J by 7 bases, with 10 bases between them. Supplemented by reference TRBV7-2 and TRBJ1-6, the full variable domain reads GAGVSQSPSNKVTEKGKDVELRCDPISGHTALYWYRQSLGQGLEFLIYFQGNSAPDKSGLPSDRFSAERTGGSVSTLTIQRTQQEDSAVYLCASRTTRNSPLHFGNGTRLTVT.

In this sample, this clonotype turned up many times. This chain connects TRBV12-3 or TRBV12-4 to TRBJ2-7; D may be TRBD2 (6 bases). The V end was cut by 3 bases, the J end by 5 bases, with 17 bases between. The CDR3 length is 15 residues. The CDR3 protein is CASSFLSGSLNEQYF. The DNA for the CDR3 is TGTGCCAGCAGTTTTCTAAGCGGGTCTCTGAACGAGCAGTACTTC.

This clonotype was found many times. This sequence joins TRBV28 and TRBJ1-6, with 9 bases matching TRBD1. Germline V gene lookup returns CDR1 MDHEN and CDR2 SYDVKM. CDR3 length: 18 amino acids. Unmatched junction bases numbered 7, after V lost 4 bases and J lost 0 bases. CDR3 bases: TGTGCCAGCAGTTATGGGACAGGGCACAGCTCCTATAATTCACCCCTCCACTTT. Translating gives CASSYGTGHSSYNSPLHF.

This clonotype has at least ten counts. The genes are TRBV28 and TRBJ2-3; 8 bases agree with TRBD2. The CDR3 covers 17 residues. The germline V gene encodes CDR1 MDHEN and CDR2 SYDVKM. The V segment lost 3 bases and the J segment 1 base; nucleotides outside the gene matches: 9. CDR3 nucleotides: TGTGCCAGCAGTTTCGGGGGGGCGGTTCAAGGCACAGATACGCAGTATTTT. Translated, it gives CASSFGGAVQGTDTQYF.

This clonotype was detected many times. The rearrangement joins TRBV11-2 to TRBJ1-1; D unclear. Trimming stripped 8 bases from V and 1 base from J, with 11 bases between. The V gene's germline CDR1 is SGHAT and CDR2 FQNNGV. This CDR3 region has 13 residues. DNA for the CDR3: TGTGCCAGCCGTACCTTCCCGAACACTGAAGCTTTCTTT. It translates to CASRTFPNTEAFF.

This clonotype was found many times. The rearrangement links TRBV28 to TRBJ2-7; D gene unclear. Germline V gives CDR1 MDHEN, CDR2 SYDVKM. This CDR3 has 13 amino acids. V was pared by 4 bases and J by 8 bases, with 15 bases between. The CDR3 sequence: CASSSGPGVKQYF. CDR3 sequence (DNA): TGTGCCAGCAGTTCCGGGCCGGGCGTGAAGCAGTACTTC.

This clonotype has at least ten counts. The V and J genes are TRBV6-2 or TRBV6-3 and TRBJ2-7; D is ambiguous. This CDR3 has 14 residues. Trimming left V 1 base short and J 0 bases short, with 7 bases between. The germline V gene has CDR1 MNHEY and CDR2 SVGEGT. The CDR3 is CASSYLGHSYEQYF. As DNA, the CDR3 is TGTGCCAGCAGTTACTTAGGTCACTCCTACGAGCAGTACTTC.

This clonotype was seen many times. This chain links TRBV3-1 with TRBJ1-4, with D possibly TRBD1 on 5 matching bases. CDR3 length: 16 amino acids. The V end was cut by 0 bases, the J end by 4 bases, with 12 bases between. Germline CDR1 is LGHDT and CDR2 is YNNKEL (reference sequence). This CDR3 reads CASSQELGTSNEKLFF. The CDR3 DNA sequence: TGTGCCAGCAGCCAAGAACTTGGGACGAGTAATGAAAAACTGTTTTTT.

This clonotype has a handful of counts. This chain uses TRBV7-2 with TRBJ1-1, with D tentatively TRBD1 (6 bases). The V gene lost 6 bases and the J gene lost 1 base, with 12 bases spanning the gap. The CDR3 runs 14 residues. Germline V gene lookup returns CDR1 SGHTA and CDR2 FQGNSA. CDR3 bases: TGTGCCAGCAGGCATAGGACAGAGAACACTGAAGCTTTCTTT. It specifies CASRHRTENTEAFF.

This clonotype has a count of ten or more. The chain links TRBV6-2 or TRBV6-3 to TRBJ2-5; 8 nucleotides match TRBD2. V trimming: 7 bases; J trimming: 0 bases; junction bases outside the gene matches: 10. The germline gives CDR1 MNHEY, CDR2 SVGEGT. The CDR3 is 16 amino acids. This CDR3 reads CASTMRTSRDQETQYF. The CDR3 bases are TGTGCCAGCACCATGCGGACTAGCCGAGACCAAGAGACCCAGTACTTC.

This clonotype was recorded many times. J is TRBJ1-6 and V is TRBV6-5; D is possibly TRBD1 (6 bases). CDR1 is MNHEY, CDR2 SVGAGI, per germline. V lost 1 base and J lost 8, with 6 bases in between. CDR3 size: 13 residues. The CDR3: CASSYWTDSPLHF. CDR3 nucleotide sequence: TGTGCCAGCAGTTACTGGACAGATTCACCCCTCCACTTT.